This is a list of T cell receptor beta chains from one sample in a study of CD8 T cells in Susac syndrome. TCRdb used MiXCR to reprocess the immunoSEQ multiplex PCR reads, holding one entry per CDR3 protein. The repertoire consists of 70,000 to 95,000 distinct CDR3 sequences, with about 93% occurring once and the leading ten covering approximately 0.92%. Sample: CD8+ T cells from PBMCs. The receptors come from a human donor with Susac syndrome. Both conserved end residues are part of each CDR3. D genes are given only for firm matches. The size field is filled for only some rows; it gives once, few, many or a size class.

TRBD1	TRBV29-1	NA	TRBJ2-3	CSVDDRGDTQYF	TGCAGCGTCGACGACAGGGGGGATACGCAGTATTTT
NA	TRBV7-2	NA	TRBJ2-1	CASRDVGEQFF	TGTGCCAGCAGGGATGTAGGTGAGCAGTTCTTC
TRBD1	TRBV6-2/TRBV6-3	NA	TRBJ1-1	CASSYPGTGIGNTEAFF	TGTGCCAGCAGTTACCCCGGGACAGGGATCGGGAACACTGAAGCTTTCTTT
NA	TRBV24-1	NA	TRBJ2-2	CATSDHGQNTGELFF	TGTGCCACCAGTGATCACGGACAGAACACCGGGGAGCTGTTTTTT
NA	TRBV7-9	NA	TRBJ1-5	CASSFEASNQPQHF	TGTGCCAGCAGCTTCGAAGCTAGCAATCAGCCCCAGCATTTT
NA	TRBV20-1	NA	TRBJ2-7	CSARLGPRSYEQYF	TGCAGTGCAAGGTTAGGCCCTCGCTCCTACGAGCAGTACTTC
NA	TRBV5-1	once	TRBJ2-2	CASNHRQNTGELFF	TGCGCCAGCAATCACCGGCAGAACACCGGGGAGCTGTTTTTT
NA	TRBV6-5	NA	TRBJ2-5	CASSFGQDKETQYF	TGTGCCAGCAGTTTTGGACAAGACAAAGAGACCCAGTACTTC
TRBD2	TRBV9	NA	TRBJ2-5	CASSAGTSGRISTETQYF	TGTGCCAGCAGCGCGGGGACTAGCGGGAGGATCAGTACGGAGACCCAGTACTTC
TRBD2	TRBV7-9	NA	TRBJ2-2	CASSLTAGGTGELFF	TGTGCCAGCAGCTTAACTGCGGGAGGTACCGGGGAGCTGTTTTTT
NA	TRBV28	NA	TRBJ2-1	CASSLAGNNEQFF	TGTGCCAGCAGTTTGGCGGGGAACAATGAGCAGTTCTTC